Listed here are 9 T cell receptor beta chains from one sample, sequenced in a study of T cell repertoires in cytomegalovirus infection. These receptors are not linked to any known antigen. Via MiXCR, TCRdb re-called the reads, giving one row per CDR3 protein. The sample contains a few hundred thousand distinct CDR3 sequences, about 33% of which appear only once. The starting material was cultured PBMCs, obtained from culture after CMV antigen stimulation. The source is a human donor in good health (CMV status not recorded). Some clones in this sample may be carry-over from other donors' samples.

This rearrangement joins TRBV4-3 to TRBJ2-3; D assignment may be TRBD1 or TRBD2 (5 bases each). CDR1 is LGHNA and CDR2 is YSLEER in the germline V gene. Between the trimmed V and J ends, which lost 0 bases and 2 bases, there was a span of 9 bases. The length of the CDR3 is 15 residues. DNA for the CDR3: TGCGCCAGCAGCCAAGAGAGGGACCTCACAGATACGCAGTATTTT. It encodes CASSQERDLTDTQYF.

This chain links TRBV7-2 with TRBJ1-2, with D possibly TRBD1 on 5 matching bases. Between the trimmed V and J ends, which lost 9 bases and 2 bases, there was a span of 13 bases. Germline V gives CDR1 SGHTA, CDR2 FQGNSA. This CDR3 region has 13 residues. For the CDR3, the DNA is TGTGCCAGTACTGGCGGGGGAAACTATGGCTACACCTTC. Residues: CASTGGGNYGYTF.

In this sample, this clonotype turned up a few times. The CDR3 nucleotides read TGTGCCAGCGCACTGGCGGACGGGGCAAGTCAGCCCCAGCATTTT. Translation: CASALADGASQPQHF. This chain joins TRBV6-6 and TRBJ1-5, with D perhaps TRBD1 (5 bases). Trimming took off 8 bases at V and 6 bases at J, with 20 bases between the two ends. This CDR3 is built from 15 residues. The germline gives CDR1 MNHNY, CDR2 SVGAGI (reference sequence).

The CDR3 loop reads CASSPWGTEAFF. CDR3 DNA: TGTGCCAGCAGTCCCTGGGGCACTGAAGCTTTCTTT. The chain is built from TRBV6-2 or TRBV6-3 and TRBJ1-1; D is unresolved. This CDR3 has 12 residues. Trimming left V 5 bases short and J 4 bases short, with 8 bases between. Germline CDR1 and CDR2: MNHEY and SVGEGT.

The gene calls are TRBV6-8 and TRBJ1-4; 7 bases line up with TRBD1. The CDR3 covers 16 residues. Trimming cost V 2 bases and J 0 bases; bases outside gene matches: 3. Germline lookup yields CDR1 MNHGY and CDR2 SAAAGT. CDR3 nucleotides: TGTGCCAGCAGTTACCTACAGGGGACAACTAATGAAAAACTGTTTTTT. The encoded protein is CASSYLQGTTNEKLFF.

The chain links TRBV7-3 to TRBJ2-1, with D possibly called TRBD1 or TRBD2 (5 bases each). Germline loops: CDR1 SGHTA, CDR2 FQGTGA. The ends were cut back, 5 bases at V and 6 bases at J, with 20 bases in the middle. CDR3 length: 16 residues. The CDR3 reads CASSPSPGLVGNEQFF. CDR3 nucleotide sequence: TGTGCCAGCAGCCCTTCCCCGGGGCTAGTAGGCAATGAGCAGTTCTTC.

This clonotype was counted once. V gene TRBV11-3 combines with J gene TRBJ2-1; D is possibly TRBD1 (5 bases). V gave up 7 bases and J gave up 5 bases, with 15 bases separating them. The germline CDR1 and CDR2 sequences are SGHNT and YENEEA. This CDR3 region has 14 residues. CDR3 nucleotides: TGTGCCAGCAAAGGGGAACAGCCAAACAATGAGCAGTTCTTC. It translates to CASKGEQPNNEQFF. The complete variable domain, with remaining parts taken from reference TRBV11-3 and TRBJ2-1, reads EAGVVQSPRYKIIEKKQPVAFWCNPISGHNTLYWYLQNLGQGPELLIRYENEEAVDDSQLPKDRFSAERLKGVDSTLKIQPAELGDSAVYLCASKGEQPNNEQFFGPGTRLTVL.

This clonotype was seen more than once but under ten times. The rearrangement uses TRBV10-3 and TRBJ2-3; D remains unclear. V was trimmed by 10 bases and J by 4 bases, leaving 9 bases between them. There are 11 residues in the CDR3. The germline V gene has CDR1 ENHRY and CDR2 SYGVKD. The CDR3 DNA follows: TGTGCCACCGCGACGGCAGATACGCAGTATTTT. Amino acids: CATATADTQYF.

The genes are TRBV6-6 and TRBJ2-1; 9 bases match TRBD2. The germline V gene has CDR1 MNHNY and CDR2 SVGAGI (reference sequence). The CDR3 loop spans 14 amino acids. V shed 5 bases, J shed 6 bases, and the junction held 5 bases outside the gene matches. This CDR3 is CASSRTSDINEQFF. Here the CDR3 DNA reads TGTGCCAGCAGTAGGACTAGCGACATCAATGAGCAGTTCTTC.